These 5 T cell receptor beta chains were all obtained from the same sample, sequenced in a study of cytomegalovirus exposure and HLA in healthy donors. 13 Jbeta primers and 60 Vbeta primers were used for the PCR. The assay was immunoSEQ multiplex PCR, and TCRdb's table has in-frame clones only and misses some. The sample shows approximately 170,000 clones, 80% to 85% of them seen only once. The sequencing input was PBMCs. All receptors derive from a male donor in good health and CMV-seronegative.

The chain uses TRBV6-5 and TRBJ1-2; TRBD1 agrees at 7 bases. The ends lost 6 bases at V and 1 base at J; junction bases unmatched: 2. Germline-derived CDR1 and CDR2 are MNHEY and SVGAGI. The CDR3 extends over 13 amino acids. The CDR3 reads CASRTGNNYGYTF. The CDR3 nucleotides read TGTGCCAGCAGGACAGGGAATAACTATGGCTACACCTTC.

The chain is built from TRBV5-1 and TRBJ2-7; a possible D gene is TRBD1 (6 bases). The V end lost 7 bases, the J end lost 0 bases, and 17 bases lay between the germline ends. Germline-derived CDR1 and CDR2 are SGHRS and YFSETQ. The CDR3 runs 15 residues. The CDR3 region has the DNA TGCGCCAGCTTCGACAGGAGAACAACCTCCTACGAGCAGTACTTC. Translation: CASFDRRTTSYEQYF.

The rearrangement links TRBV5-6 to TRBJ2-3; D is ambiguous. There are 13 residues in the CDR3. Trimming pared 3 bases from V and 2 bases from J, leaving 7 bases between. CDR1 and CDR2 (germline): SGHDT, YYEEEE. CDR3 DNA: TGTGCCAGCAGCTCTGACACCACAGATACGCAGTATTTT. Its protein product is CASSSDTTDTQYF.

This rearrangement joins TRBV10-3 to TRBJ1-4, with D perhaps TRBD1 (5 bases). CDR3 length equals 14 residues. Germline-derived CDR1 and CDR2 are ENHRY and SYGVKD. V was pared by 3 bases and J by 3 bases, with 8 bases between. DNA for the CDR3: TGTGCCATCAGTGAAGCGGGGGCTAATGAAAAACTGTTTTTT. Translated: CAISEAGANEKLFF.

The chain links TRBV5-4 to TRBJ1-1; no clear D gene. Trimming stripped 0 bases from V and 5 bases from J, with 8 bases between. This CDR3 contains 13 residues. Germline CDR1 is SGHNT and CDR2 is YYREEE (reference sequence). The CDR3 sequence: CASSLALETEAFF. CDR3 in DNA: TGTGCCAGCAGCTTGGCCTTAGAAACTGAAGCTTTCTTT.